This T cell receptor (beta chain) was documented in a study of graft-versus-host responses after intestinal transplantation. Measured with immunoSEQ multiplex PCR; TCRdb has only the in-frame clones, and not every one. The sample lists approximately 15,000 clones, roughly a third occurring once. This CDR3 has 14 residues. The germline gives CDR1 SGHRS, CDR2 YFSETQ. Deletions cut 4 bases from V and 2 bases from J, with 11 bases between. The input for sequencing was alloreactive CD4+ T cells from a mixed lymphocyte reaction culture, taken before intestinal transplant. Subset described: CFSE-low proliferating T cells sorted from roughly 6-day pre-transplant mixed lymphocyte reaction (GvH or HvG direction). The chain uses TRBV5-1 and TRBJ2-3; D gene unclear. This sequence originates from a human patient who received an intestinal transplant. The CDR3, as DNA: TGCGCCAGCAGCCCCTCCGTATACACAGATACGCAGTATTTT. Translating gives CASSPSVYTDTQYF.